Included here is one T cell receptor (beta chain) sequence, with context. Its antigen is not known. The CDR3 totals 13 residues. V was clipped by 4 bases and J by 4 bases, with 11 bases between them. The germline V gene has CDR1 SGDLS and CDR2 YYNGEE. These data originate in a study of lymphopenia after photon versus proton radiotherapy. Clones were sequenced by immunoSEQ multiplex PCR, and TCRdb holds only the in-frame ones, with some missing. The repertoire consists of roughly 57,000 clones, with about 86% occurring once and the leading ten covering over 25%. Points from the study as a whole: Relative stability marked proton patients; photon patients lost diversity and naive cells. Post-nadir diversity loss with photons came from oligoclonal expansion, particularly CD8+ Temra cells. Survival link was tested only in deceased patients; proton benefit remains a possibility. Post-nadir TCR diversity decline inversely tracked overall survival among those who died.

The input for sequencing was peripheral blood, taken from a patient treated with photon-based radiotherapy. This chain links TRBV9 with TRBJ2-5, with D possibly TRBD1 on 7 matching bases. The sequence was obtained from a middle-aged man with gastric cancer. CDR3 protein: CASSQGGGETQYF. DNA of the CDR3: TGTGCCAGCAGCCAGGGGGGCGGAGAGACCCAGTACTTC.